This T cell receptor (beta chain) was observed in a study of metastatic and nonmetastatic thyroid tumors. In the study overall: Repertoire comparisons spanned blood and tumor or nodule tissue from malignant and benign thyroid patients.

Per the germline V gene, CDR1 is SNHLY and CDR2 is FYNNEI. With 4 bases removed from V and 5 bases from J, the gap between germline ends came to 15 bases. The CDR3 runs to 14 residues. Thyroid surgery was performed in patients who had received no treatment beforehand. Study-wide results and limits: TCR beta diversity was reportedly significantly higher in malignant thyroid tumors than benign nodules, in blood and tumor.

Original processing notes: CDR3 differences across clinicopathological groups were used to build a distant-metastasis classifier for papillary thyroid cancer. TCRdb re-called the PCR reads with MiXCR. For this entry, the V and J calls and clone size follow TCRdb and not the study's own pipeline. Of 15,000 or so clones detected, around 3.6% appear once; the ten largest clones hold around 27%. Worth noting for this clone: Its antigen is still unknown.

The sample was tumor tissue. V is TRBV2 and J is TRBJ2-7; a weak D match, TRBD2 (7 bases). This TCR came from a female donor with papillary thyroid cancer or a benign thyroid nodule (not recorded which). Some clones in this sample may be carry-over from other donors' samples. The chain's CDR3 is CASSVRGRVDEQYF. CDR3 coding DNA: TGTGCCAGCAGTGTTAGGGGGAGGGTCGACGAGCAGTACTTC.